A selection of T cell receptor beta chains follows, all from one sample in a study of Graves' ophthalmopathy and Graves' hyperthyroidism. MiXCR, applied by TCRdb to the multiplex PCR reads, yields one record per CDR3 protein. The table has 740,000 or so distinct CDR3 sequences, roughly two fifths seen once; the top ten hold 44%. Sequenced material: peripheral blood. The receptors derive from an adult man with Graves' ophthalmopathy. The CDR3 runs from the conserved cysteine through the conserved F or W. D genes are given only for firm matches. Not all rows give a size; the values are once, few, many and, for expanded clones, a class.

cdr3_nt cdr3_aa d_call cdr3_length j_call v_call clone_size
TGTGCCAGCAGTGAGGCCACCGGGACGCGTGAAAAACTGTTTTTT CASSEATGTREKLFF . 15 TRBJ1-4 TRBV2 many
TGTGCCAGCAGCTGGACAGATAATGAAAAACTGTTTTTT CASSWTDNEKLFF . 13 TRBJ1-4 TRBV10-3 many
TGTGCCAGCAGCTTACTCTCTCTTAATCAGCCCCAGCATTTT CASSLLSLNQPQHF . 14 TRBJ1-5 TRBV7-9 few
TGTGCCAGCAGCACTAGGACTAGCGGGCAAGAGACCCAGTACTTC CASSTRTSGQETQYF TRBD2 15 TRBJ2-5 TRBV7-9 .
TGTGCCAGTAGTATCTCTCACAGGGGGAGCAGCGAGACCCAGTACTTC CASSISHRGSSETQYF TRBD1 16 TRBJ2-5 TRBV19 .
TGCAGCGTTGATCCGGACGGCAGCTACGAGCAGTACTTC CSVDPDGSYEQYF . 13 TRBJ2-7 TRBV29-1 many
TGCAGTGCTAGGCTAGCGGGGAGAAGCTCCTACGAGCAGTACTTC CSARLAGRSSYEQYF TRBD2 15 TRBJ2-7 TRBV20-1 few
TGTGCCAGCAGCGTTTCAGGGGGCTTCTACGAGCAGTACTTC CASSVSGGFYEQYF TRBD1 14 TRBJ2-7 TRBV9 few
TGTGCCAGCAGACGGGACAGGCTAGAGACCCAGTACTTC CASRRDRLETQYF TRBD1 13 TRBJ2-5 TRBV6-6 many
TGTGCCACCAGCAGAGTCCAGCGTCATGAGCAGTTCTTC CATSRVQRHEQFF . 13 TRBJ2-1 TRBV15 .
TGTGCCAGCAGCTTGCCTAGCGGGCGACAAGAGACCCAGTACTTC CASSLPSGRQETQYF TRBD2 15 TRBJ2-5 TRBV5-4 .
TGTGCCAGCAGCACCGGGACAGGGGCGATCGGGGAGCTGTTTTTT CASSTGTGAIGELFF TRBD1 15 TRBJ2-2 TRBV6-4 .
TGTGCCAGCAGCTTAGATGTGGGGGCGTACGGATCACCCCTCCACTTT CASSLDVGAYGSPLHF . 16 TRBJ1-6 TRBV11-1 .
TGTGCCAGCAGCTTGGGGTGGGGCCAAAATGAAAAACTGTTTTTT CASSLGWGQNEKLFF . 15 TRBJ1-4 TRBV7-2 few
TGTGCCAGCAGCCAAGACATCCACGGGGAGACCCAGTACTTC CASSQDIHGETQYF . 14 TRBJ2-5 TRBV3-1 .
TGTGCCAGCAGCCGTTCAGGGTGGGGGATAGAAGCTTTCTTT CASSRSGWGIEAFF . 14 TRBJ1-1 TRBV5-6 few
TGCAGTGCTAGGGGGCCCTACCAAGAGACCCAGTACTTC CSARGPYQETQYF . 13 TRBJ2-5 TRBV20-1 many
TGTGCCAGCAGTTTGAAGGGAAGTTCGGGAAACACCATATATTTT CASSLKGSSGNTIYF . 15 TRBJ1-3 TRBV12-3/TRBV12-4 many
TGCAGCGTTGAAAGGGCAGGGGCCGACGAGCAGTACTTC CSVERAGADEQYF . 13 TRBJ2-7 TRBV29-1 .
TGTGCCATCAGCCCCGGGACAAAGACTGGAAACACCATATATTTT CAISPGTKTGNTIYF . 15 TRBJ1-3 TRBV15 .
TGTGCCAGCAGTTTCAGCAAAGGGCACCCTGCTGGCTACACCTTC CASSFSKGHPAGYTF . 15 TRBJ1-2 TRBV2 few
TGTGCCAGCACCCGACAGGGGGTAGGTTCACCCCTCCACTTT CASTRQGVGSPLHF TRBD1 14 TRBJ1-6 TRBV7-2 few
TGTGCCAGCGTGGTAGGACAGGGGGTACAGACCCAGTACTTC CASVVGQGVQTQYF TRBD1 14 TRBJ2-5 TRBV25-1 .